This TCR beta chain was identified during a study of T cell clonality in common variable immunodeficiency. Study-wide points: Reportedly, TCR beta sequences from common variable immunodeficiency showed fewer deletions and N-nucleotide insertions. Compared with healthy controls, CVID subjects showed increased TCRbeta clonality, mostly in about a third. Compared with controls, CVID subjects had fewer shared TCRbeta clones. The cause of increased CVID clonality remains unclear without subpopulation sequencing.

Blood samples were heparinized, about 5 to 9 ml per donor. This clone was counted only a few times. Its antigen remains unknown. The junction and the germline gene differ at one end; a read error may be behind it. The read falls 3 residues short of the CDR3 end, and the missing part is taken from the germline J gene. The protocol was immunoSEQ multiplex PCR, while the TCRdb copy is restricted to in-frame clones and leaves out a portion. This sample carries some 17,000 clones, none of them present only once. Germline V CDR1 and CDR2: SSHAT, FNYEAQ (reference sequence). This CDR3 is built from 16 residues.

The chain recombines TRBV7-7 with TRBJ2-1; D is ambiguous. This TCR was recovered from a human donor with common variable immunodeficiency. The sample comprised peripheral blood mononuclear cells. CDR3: CASSFNSFSSYNEQFF. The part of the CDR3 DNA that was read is TGTGCTAGCAGCTTCAACTCTTTTAGCTCCTACAATGAG.